This TCR beta chain is from a study of CD8+CD57+ T cells in acquired aplastic anemia. Study-level points and caveats: Roughly 31 was the count of CD8+ CDR3 sequences that patients shared with controls.

All sequencing subjects had displayed CD8+CD57+ cell expansion on flow cytometry. V lost 1 base, J lost 0 bases, and 11 bases lay in between. CDR1 is LGHNA, CDR2 YNFKEQ, per germline. CDR3 size: 16 residues. This clonotype is a singleton in its sample. Its antigen is unknown. Genomic DNA acted as the template from which TCR beta VDJ combination and CDR3 sequence profiling were carried out. TCRdb itself ran the reads through MiXCR, one entry per CDR3 protein. The sample shows around 430,000 distinct CDR3 sequences, about a third of them seen only once. The receptor's source is a human donor with aplastic anemia. Sequenced sample: sorted CD4+, CD8+, or CD8+CD57+ T cells (not recorded which) from PBMCs. The chain combines TRBV4-2 with TRBJ2-3, with a tentative D call TRBD2 (5 bases). CDR3: CASSQGFGDSTDTQYF. The CDR3 DNA sequence: TGTGCCAGCAGCCAAGGATTCGGGGATAGCACAGATACGCAGTATTTT.